This TCR beta chain was obtained from a study of T-cell reconstitution after alpha-beta-depleted transplantation in children. Study results and limitations: A year had passed since transplant, and T-cell counts and diversity by then came mostly from newly produced T cells. Expanded graft clones, several hundred of them, were reportedly the source of alpha-beta T cells about two months after transplant. At day 60, the high TCRbeta diversity found in some patients originated from recipient T cells and thymic progenitors that had survived.

Molecular barcoding with unique molecular identifiers was used for the TCRbeta library. Each CDR3 protein gets one entry after TCRdb re-called the PCR reads with MiXCR. The sample contains hundreds of thousands of distinct CDR3 sequences, 20% to 30% of which appear only once. Per the germline V gene, CDR1 is SGHDT and CDR2 is YYEEEE. The V gene lost 1 base and the J gene lost 3 bases, with 17 bases spanning the gap. The CDR3 is 17 amino acids. In its sample, this clonotype was seen a few times. Its antigen is undetermined. V is TRBV5-6 and J is TRBJ2-1, with D perhaps TRBD1 (5 bases). The sequence derives from a female patient aged 2 to 10 who had a stem cell transplant for congenital amegakaryocytic thrombocytopenia, so the T cells may come from the graft donor. The sequencing used PBMCs, mostly from graft donor cells, collected 360 days after TCRalphabeta/CD19-depleted stem cell transplant. The CDR3 sequence is CASSLSLRQFNYNEQFF. CDR3 coding DNA: TGTGCCAGCAGCTTGTCCCTTAGACAGTTTAACTACAATGAGCAGTTCTTC.